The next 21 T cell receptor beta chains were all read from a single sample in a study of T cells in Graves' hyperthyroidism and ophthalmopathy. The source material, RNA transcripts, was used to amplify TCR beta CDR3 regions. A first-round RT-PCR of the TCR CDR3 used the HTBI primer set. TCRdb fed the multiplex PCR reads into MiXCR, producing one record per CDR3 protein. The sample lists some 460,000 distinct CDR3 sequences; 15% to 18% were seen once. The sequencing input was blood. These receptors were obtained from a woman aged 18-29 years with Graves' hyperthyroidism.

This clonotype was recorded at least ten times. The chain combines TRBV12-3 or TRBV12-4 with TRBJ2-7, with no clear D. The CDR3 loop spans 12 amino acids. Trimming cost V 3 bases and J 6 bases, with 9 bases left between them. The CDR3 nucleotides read TGTGCCAGCAGTTTCTTTGAAGGCGAGCAGTACTTC. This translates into CASSFFEGEQYF.

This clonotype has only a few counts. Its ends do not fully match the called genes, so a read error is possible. The CDR3 DNA sequence: TGTGCCGGCAGTGTGGACGGTAGCTCCTACAATGAGCAGTTCTTC. It codes for CAGSVDGSSYNEQFF. The chain employs TRBV28 and TRBJ2-1; D not resolved. The germline V gene encodes CDR1 MDHEN and CDR2 SYDVKM. The CDR3 is made up of 15 amino acids.

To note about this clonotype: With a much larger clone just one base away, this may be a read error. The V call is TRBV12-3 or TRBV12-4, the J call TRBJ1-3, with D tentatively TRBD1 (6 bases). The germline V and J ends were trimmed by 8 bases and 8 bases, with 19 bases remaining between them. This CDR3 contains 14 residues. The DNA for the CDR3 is TGTGCCAGCGGCCCTCGCCATAAGGGGGACACCATATATTTT. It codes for CASGPRHKGDTIYF.

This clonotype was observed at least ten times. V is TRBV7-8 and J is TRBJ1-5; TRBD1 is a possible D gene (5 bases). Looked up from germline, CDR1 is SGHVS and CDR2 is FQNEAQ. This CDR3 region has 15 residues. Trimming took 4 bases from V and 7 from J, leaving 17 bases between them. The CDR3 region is CASSSSAGEGQPQHF. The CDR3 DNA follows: TGTGCCAGCAGCTCTAGCGCGGGGGAAGGGCAGCCCCAGCATTTT.

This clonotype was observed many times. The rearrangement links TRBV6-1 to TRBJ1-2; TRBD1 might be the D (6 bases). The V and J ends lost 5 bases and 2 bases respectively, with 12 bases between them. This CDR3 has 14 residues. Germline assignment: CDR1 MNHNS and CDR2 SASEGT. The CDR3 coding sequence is TGTGCCAGCAGTTATGTACAGGGAAACTATGGCTACACCTTC. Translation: CASSYVQGNYGYTF.

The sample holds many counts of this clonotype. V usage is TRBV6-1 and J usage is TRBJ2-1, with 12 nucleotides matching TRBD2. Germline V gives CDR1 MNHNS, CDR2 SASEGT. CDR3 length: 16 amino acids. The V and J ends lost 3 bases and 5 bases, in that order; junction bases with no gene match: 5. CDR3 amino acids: CASSDSSGGADNEQFF. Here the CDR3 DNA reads TGTGCCAGCAGTGACTCTAGCGGGGGGGCCGACAATGAGCAGTTCTTC.

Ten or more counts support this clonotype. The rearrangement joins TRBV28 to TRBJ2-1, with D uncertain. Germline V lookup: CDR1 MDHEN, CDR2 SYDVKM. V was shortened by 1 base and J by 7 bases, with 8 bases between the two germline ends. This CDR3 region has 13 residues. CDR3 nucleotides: TGTGCCAGCAGTTTATCATGGGGTAATGAGCAGTTCTTC. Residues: CASSLSWGNEQFF.

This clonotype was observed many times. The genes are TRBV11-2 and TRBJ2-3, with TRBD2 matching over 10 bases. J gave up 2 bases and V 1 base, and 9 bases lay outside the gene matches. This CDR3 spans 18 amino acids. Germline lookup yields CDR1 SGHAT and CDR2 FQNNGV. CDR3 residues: CASSLVPAGGPITDTQYF. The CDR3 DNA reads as TGTGCCAGCAGCTTAGTTCCAGCGGGGGGGCCGATCACAGATACGCAGTATTTT.

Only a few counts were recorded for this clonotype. The CDR3 spells CAWNKMGDGNNQPQHF. CDR3 DNA sequence: TGTGCCTGGAACAAGATGGGGGACGGGAACAATCAGCCCCAGCATTTT. This chain uses TRBV30 with TRBJ1-5; a possible D gene is TRBD1 (5 bases). In germline, CDR1 is GTSNPN, CDR2 SVGIG (reference sequence). V was pared by 4 bases and J by 3 bases, with 19 bases between. The CDR3 extends over 16 amino acids.

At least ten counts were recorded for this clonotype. The CDR3 sequence: CASSFGVPGQHSGANVLTF. The CDR3 bases are TGTGCCAGCAGCTTCGGCGTGCCGGGACAGCACTCTGGGGCCAACGTCCTGACTTTC. The chain recombines TRBV11-2 with TRBJ2-6; TRBD1 matches at 7 bases. Germline V gene sequence: CDR1 SGHAT, CDR2 FQNNGV. The CDR3 length is 19 residues. Trimming cost V 3 bases and J 0 bases; bases outside gene matches: 11.

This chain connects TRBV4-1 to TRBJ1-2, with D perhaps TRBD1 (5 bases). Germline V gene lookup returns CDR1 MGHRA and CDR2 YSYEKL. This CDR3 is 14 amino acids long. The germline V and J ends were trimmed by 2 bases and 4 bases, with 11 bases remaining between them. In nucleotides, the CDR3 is TGCGCCAGCAGCCAACAGGGTTTTCCCTATGGCTACACCTTC. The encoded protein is CASSQQGFPYGYTF.

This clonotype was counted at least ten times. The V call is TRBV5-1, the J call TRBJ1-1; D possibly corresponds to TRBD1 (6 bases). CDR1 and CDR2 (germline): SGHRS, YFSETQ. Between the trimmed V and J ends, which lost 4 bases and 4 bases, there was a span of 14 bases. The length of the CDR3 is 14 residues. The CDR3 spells CASSRQGKGTEAFF. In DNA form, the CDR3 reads TGCGCCAGCAGCCGTCAGGGGAAAGGCACTGAAGCTTTCTTT.

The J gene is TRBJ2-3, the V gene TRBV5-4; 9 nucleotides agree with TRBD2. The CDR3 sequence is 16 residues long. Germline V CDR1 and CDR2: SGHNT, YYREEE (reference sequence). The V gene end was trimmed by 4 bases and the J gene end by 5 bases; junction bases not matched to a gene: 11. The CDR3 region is CASSPIAGARGDTQYF. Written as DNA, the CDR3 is TGTGCCAGCAGCCCAATAGCGGGGGCCCGAGGAGATACGCAGTATTTT.

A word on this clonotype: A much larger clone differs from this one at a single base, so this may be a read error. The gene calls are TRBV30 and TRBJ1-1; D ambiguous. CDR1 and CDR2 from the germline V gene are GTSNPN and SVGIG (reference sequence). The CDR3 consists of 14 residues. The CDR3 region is CTWMRVPMNTEAFF. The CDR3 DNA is TGTACCTGGATGAGGGTTCCCATGAACACTGAAGCTTTCTTT.

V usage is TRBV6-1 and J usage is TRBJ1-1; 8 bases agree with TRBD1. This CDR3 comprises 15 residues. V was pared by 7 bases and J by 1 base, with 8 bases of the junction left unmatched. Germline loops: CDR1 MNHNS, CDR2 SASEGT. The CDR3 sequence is CASTSTGATNTEAFF. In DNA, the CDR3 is TGTGCCAGCACCTCGACAGGGGCAACGAACACTGAAGCTTTCTTT.

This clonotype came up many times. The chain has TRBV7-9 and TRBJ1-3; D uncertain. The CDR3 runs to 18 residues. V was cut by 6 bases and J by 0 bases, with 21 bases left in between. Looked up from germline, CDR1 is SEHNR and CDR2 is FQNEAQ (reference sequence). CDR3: CASRSHPAAAFSGNTIYF. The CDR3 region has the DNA TGTGCCAGCAGAAGCCATCCAGCTGCCGCCTTCTCTGGAAACACCATATATTTT.

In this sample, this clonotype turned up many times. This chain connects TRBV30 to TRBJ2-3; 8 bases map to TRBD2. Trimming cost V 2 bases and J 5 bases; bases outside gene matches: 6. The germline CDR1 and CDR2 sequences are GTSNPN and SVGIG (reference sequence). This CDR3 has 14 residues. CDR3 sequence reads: CAWSRGGLGDTQYF. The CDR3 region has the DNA TGTGCCTGGAGTCGGGGGGGCTTGGGAGATACGCAGTATTTT.

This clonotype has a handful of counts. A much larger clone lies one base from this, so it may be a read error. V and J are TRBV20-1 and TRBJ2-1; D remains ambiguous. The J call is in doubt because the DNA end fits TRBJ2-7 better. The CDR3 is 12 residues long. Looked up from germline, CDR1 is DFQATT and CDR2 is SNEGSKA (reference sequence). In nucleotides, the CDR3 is TGCAGTGCTAGAGATGCCTACAATGAGCAGTACTTC. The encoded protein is CSARDAYNEQYF.

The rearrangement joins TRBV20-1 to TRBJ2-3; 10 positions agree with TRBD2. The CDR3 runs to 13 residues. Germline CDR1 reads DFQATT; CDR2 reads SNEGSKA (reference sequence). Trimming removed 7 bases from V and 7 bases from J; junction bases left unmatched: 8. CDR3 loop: CSELAGGENTQYF. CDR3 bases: TGCAGTGAATTAGCGGGGGGCGAGAATACGCAGTATTTT.

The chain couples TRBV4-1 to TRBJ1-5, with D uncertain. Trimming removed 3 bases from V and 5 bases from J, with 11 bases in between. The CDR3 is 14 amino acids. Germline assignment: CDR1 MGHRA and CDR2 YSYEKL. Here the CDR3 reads CASSQGTFYQPQHF. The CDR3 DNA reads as TGCGCCAGCAGCCAGGGAACTTTTTATCAGCCCCAGCATTTT.

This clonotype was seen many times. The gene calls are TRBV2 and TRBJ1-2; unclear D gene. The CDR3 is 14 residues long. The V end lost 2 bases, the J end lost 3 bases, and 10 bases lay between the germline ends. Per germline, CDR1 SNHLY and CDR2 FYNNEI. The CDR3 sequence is CASSELSVDYGYTF. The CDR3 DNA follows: TGTGCCAGCAGTGAACTTTCAGTGGACTATGGCTACACCTTC.